The entry that follows covers one T cell receptor (beta chain) sequence. Per the original methods: Reference gene primers were amplified, and this amplification served to estimate nucleated cell counts. Libraries were prepared by immunoSEQ multiplex PCR; TCRdb keeps only in-frame clonotypes and omits some of them. Clonal size and the V and J genes are those of that table, whereas D and trimming came from the DNA. The sample shows tens of thousands of clones, 90% to 95% of them seen only once. V dropped 0 bases and J dropped 0 bases, with 7 bases sitting between them. This CDR3 is built from 15 residues. The germline gives CDR1 SGHDT, CDR2 YYEEEE. This sample is part of a study of blood T cell repertoires in COVID-19. About the study: Specimens from acute and convalescent COVID-19 originated in the United States, Italy and Spain.

The sequence came from a human donor in a cohort sampled during active COVID-19. The chain uses TRBV5-6 and TRBJ1-5; no firm D call. Specimen: peripheral blood. The CDR3 nucleotides read TGTGCCAGCAGCTTGGCCAGTCTTAGCAATCAGCCCCAGCATTTT. It specifies CASSLASLSNQPQHF.